The clone carrying this TCR beta chain was observed once. The sample is drawn from a study of blood T cell repertoires in COVID-19. Across the whole study: Donors in the United States, Italy and Spain gave samples during acute or convalescent COVID-19. The analysed material was cDNA or gDNA that came from T cells, B-cell-depleted T cells, or PBMCs.

Generated by immunoSEQ multiplex PCR, the TCRdb table keeps only in-frame clones and is missing some. In the table there are hundreds of thousands of clones, around nine tenths of which are singletons. The CDR3 loop spans 14 amino acids. CDR1 LNHDA and CDR2 SQIVND come from the germline V gene (reference sequence). V gave up 5 bases and J gave up 8 bases; unmatched junction bases: 11. The sequenced material came from peripheral blood. This TCR was recovered from a woman aged 65 to 85 with COVID-19, enrolled during active disease. The V gene is TRBV19, the J gene TRBJ1-2; 7 bases are a match to TRBD1. The CDR3 is CASSLLTGPYGYTF. The CDR3 DNA is TGTGCCAGTAGTTTACTGACAGGGCCATACGGCTACACCTTC.